These 10 T cell receptor beta chains came from one sample sequenced in a study of human T cells and chemical hapten exposure. TCRdb re-called the 5' RACE reads through MiXCR, storing one row per CDR3 protein. The table records approximately 80,000 distinct CDR3 sequences, about 16% of them present only once. Whole blood that had not been fractionated was the source of extracted total RNA. These receptors were taken from a female donor in good health.

This clonotype has a handful of counts. The chain couples TRBV20-1 to TRBJ1-1; D is unclear. The CDR3 has 14 residues. CDR1 is DFQATT, CDR2 SNEGSKA, per germline (reference sequence). V was cut by 0 bases and J by 11 bases, with 19 bases left in between. The CDR3 DNA reads TGCAGTGCTAGAGATTTGTCTCACGGACGCGCGGCTTTCTTT. It specifies CSARDLSHGRAAFF.

J is TRBJ2-3 and V is TRBV5-4; D assignment may be TRBD1 or TRBD2 (7 bases each). Germline loops: CDR1 SGHNT, CDR2 YYREEE (reference sequence). The CDR3 is 16 amino acids. V was trimmed by 4 bases and J by 3 bases, leaving 18 bases between them. CDR3 nucleotides: TGTGCCAGCAGCATCAGACAGGGAGGGGATACAGATACGCAGTATTTT. As protein: CASSIRQGGDTDTQYF.

The V gene is TRBV29-1, the J gene TRBJ2-5; 11 positions agree with TRBD2. The CDR3 covers 13 residues. Germline V gene sequence: CDR1 SQVTM, CDR2 ANQGSEA. Trimming removed 7 bases from V and 4 bases from J; junction bases left unmatched: 5. CDR3 protein: CSALAGGRETQYF. The DNA for the CDR3 is TGCAGCGCCTTAGCGGGGGGGCGAGAGACCCAGTACTTC.

This clonotype was seen a few times. The chain uses TRBV6-5 and TRBJ1-2; unclear D gene. This CDR3 has 14 amino acids. The germline V gene has CDR1 MNHEY and CDR2 SVGAGI. Trimming removed 0 bases from V and 3 bases from J, with 8 bases in between. The CDR3 loop is CASSYSRRHYGYTF. CDR3 in DNA: TGTGCCAGCAGTTACTCGCGGAGACACTATGGCTACACCTTC.

This clonotype came up a few times. V and J are TRBV29-1 and TRBJ2-4; D is ambiguous. Germline V gives CDR1 SQVTM, CDR2 ANQGSEA. V dropped 7 bases and J dropped 1 base, with 11 bases sitting between them. This CDR3 comprises 13 residues. The CDR3 reads CSGVVVAKNIQYF. Here the CDR3 DNA reads TGCAGCGGGGTTGTGGTTGCCAAAAACATTCAGTACTTC.

This sequence joins TRBV20-1 and TRBJ2-2; maybe TRBD1 (5 bases). Germline CDR1 DFQATT, CDR2 SNEGSKA (reference sequence). V was cut by 3 bases and J by 0 bases, with 8 bases left in between. The CDR3 extends over 14 amino acids. CDR3 region: CSARMGPNTGELFF. CDR3 DNA sequence: TGCAGTGCTAGGATGGGGCCGAACACCGGGGAGCTGTTTTTT.

The chain recombines TRBV21-1 with TRBJ2-3; whether TRBD1, the table's D call, matches the DNA was not checked. TRBV21-1 is a known pseudogene. This CDR3 comprises 15 residues. This chain's CDR3 is CATPFGGPGTDTQYF. The CDR3 bases are TGTGCCACCCCCTTTGGGGGACCGGGCACAGATACGCAGTATTTT.

This chain joins TRBV20-1 and TRBJ1-2, with 9 bases aligning to TRBD1. CDR3 length: 14 amino acids. Germline V lookup: CDR1 DFQATT, CDR2 SNEGSKA (reference sequence). J was trimmed by 7 bases and V by 2 bases; bases with no gene match: 8. CDR3 nucleotides: TGCAGTGCTAGAATACAGACAGGGGGTATTGGCTACACCTTC. Protein product: CSARIQTGGIGYTF.

This clonotype showed up just a few times. J is TRBJ2-4 and V is TRBV20-1, with 10 nucleotides matching TRBD1. This CDR3 has 17 amino acids. The germline CDR1 and CDR2 sequences are DFQATT and SNEGSKA (reference sequence). With 3 bases clipped from V and 1 base from J, the junction kept 9 bases outside the gene matches. CDR3 DNA: TGCAGTGCTAGGACCGGGACAGGGGTACGGGCCAAAAACATTCAGTACTTC. It is translated as CSARTGTGVRAKNIQYF.

Worth noting for this clonotype: A read error may explain this, as a much larger clone is one base away. The chain combines TRBV30 with TRBJ2-1, with 8 bases aligning to TRBD2. Trimming took 5 bases from V and 7 from J; bases not matched to a gene: 13. This CDR3 has 15 amino acids. Germline values: CDR1 GTSNPN, CDR2 SVGIG (reference sequence). The DNA for the CDR3 is TGTGCCTGGGGTCCCCCCAGCGGGGGAAGGAATGAGCAGTTCTTC. This encodes CAWGPPSGGRNEQFF.